Listed here are 2 T cell receptor beta chains from one sample, sequenced in a study of PD-L1 blockade in urothelial cancer. The table came from immunoSEQ multiplex PCR; TCRdb's copy has only in-frame clones and leaves some out. The data contain about 130,000 clones, 86% of them singletons. Time point here: peripheral blood 6 weeks after treatment start. This material consisted of PBMCs, taken around atezolizumab (anti-PD-L1) treatment. The origin of the receptors is a man aged 50 to 59 with urothelial cancer.

The chain couples TRBV27 to TRBJ1-1, with D possibly matching TRBD1 (5 bases). Trimming took off 0 bases at V and 3 bases at J, with 11 bases between the two ends. This CDR3 has 15 residues. Germline CDR1 MNHEY, CDR2 SMNVEV (reference sequence). CDR3 loop: CASSLSGGVDTEAFF. The CDR3 DNA reads TGTGCCAGCAGTTTATCGGGAGGGGTGGACACTGAAGCTTTCTTT.

The rearrangement links TRBV6-6 to TRBJ2-7; 8 bases map to TRBD1. The CDR3 consists of 16 residues. The germline V gene encodes CDR1 MNHNY and CDR2 SVGAGI (reference sequence). Trimming removed 0 bases from V and 6 bases from J; junction bases left unmatched: 10. This CDR3 is CASSYSWGTGGSEQYF. CDR3 bases: TGTGCCAGCAGTTACTCTTGGGGTACAGGGGGTAGCGAGCAGTACTTC.